These T cell receptor beta chains were read from a single sample in a study of early T cells in non-severe SARS-CoV-2 infection. TCRdb redid the calling of the 5' RACE reads with MiXCR, one entry per CDR3 protein. The profile covers tens of thousands of distinct CDR3 sequences, with roughly 13% appearing a single time and 1.1% taken by the ten largest. Sequenced: whole blood. The receptors shown here come from an adult who was a healthcare worker with PCR-confirmed SARS-CoV-2 infection or an uninfected control (not recorded which). Each CDR3 is given without its conserved first and last residue.

TRBV12-3/TRBV12-4,ASSHWTSGKETQY
TRBV10-3,AISEASSGNTIY
TRBV7-9,ASSLWTNNFYNEQF
TRBV29-1,SVPNMNTEAF
TRBV6-2/TRBV6-3,ASSFGQISNQPQH
TRBV7-2,ASSPGRGNEQY
TRBV28,ASSFEGGNTEAF
TRBV20-1,SATGSSTF
TRBV2,ASNRDRSSYEQY
TRBV27,ASPTTGHITPSSYNEQF
TRBV27,ASSQGLAGVNEQY
TRBV28,ASSFLGGGSTDTQY
TRBV2,ASTRTSGRARIGNEQF
TRBV7-9,ASSMGTRGAHYEQY
TRBV27,ASKPRQGHTEAF
TRBV2,ASSEDVNYGYT
TRBV5-6,ASSRVGGTYQPQH
TRBV28,ASSLNQGHYGYT
TRBV7-9,ASAWLRNEQF
TRBV24-1,ATSPGTSGRETQY
TRBV29-1,SVDYGYT
TRBV5-6,ASSLVVGEQY
TRBV27,ASSTRRGFDDEQF
TRBV6-5,ATIPAGHSVLANVLT
TRBV6-2/TRBV6-3,ASSPAAGDADTQY
TRBV15,ATSRARGPRTEAF
TRBV4-2,ASSPIGDTDTQY
TRBV6-2/TRBV6-3,ASTTDAREINIQY
TRBV14,ASSHQRSSYNEQF
TRBV7-2,ASSTRGGTDTQY
TRBV28,ASSLPWTAGETQY
TRBV7-2,ASSLNRDTQY
TRBV29-1,SARDGNEQF
TRBV2,ASSGQLSYEQY
TRBV5-4,ASSSGGLADGEQF
TRBV29-1,SVERDSYNEQF
TRBV4-3,ASSQAGRGYEQF
TRBV10-2,ASRERLAGVNTQY
TRBV12-3/TRBV12-4,ASSSEAGTGVSYEQY
TRBV10-2,ASSSRGGRWTEAF
TRBV7-9,ASRETNGVHSGNTIY
TRBV13,ASSSPGLAPYRLF